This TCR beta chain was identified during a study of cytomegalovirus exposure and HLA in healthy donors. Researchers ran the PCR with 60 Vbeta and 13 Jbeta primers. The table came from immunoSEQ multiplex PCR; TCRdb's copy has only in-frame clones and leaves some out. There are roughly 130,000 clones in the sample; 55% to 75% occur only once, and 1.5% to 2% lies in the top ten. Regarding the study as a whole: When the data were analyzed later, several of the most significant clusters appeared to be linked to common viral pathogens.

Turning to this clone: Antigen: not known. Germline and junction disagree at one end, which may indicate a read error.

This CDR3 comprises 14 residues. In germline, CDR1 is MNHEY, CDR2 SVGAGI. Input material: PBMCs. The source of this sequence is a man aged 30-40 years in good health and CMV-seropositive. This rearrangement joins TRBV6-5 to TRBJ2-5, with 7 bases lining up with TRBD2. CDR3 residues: CASNYVGGKETQYF. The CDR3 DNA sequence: TGTGCCAGCAATTACGTGGGAGGGAAAGAGACCCAGTACTTC.